A single sample gave rise to the 2 T cell receptor beta chains below, sequenced in a study of shared clonotypes between healthy human individuals. The repertoire was sequenced with immunoSEQ multiplex PCR; TCRdb's copy has only in-frame clones and lacks some. The table lists millions of clones, approximately 90% of them singletons, with around 0.14% in the top ten. The specimen sequenced was naive CD4+ T cells sorted from blood. The subset denotes: CD45RA+ positively selected. These receptor sequences come from a man between 18 and 35 years old in good health.

The chain links TRBV7-9 to TRBJ1-2, with TRBD1 identical over 10 bases. Trimming at V came to 4 bases and at J to 3 bases, leaving 2 bases not matched to a gene. There are 14 residues in the CDR3. Per germline, CDR1 SEHNR and CDR2 FQNEAQ (reference sequence). Here the CDR3 DNA reads TGTGCCAGCAGCTCGGGGACAGGGGACTATGGCTACACCTTC. It encodes CASSSGTGDYGYTF.

The chain combines TRBV5-1 with TRBJ2-7; the match to TRBD2 covers 12 bases. Losses at the gene ends were 1 base for V and 6 bases for J; bases not matched to a gene: 17. The CDR3 sequence is 19 residues long. Germline V gene lookup returns CDR1 SGHRS and CDR2 YFSETQ. CDR3 sequence (DNA): TGCGCCAGCAGCTTGAAGGAACTGAAGGGGAGGACTAGCGGGGTCGAGCAGTACTTC. Translating gives CASSLKELKGRTSGVEQYF.